The 23 T cell receptor beta chains below all came from one sample that was sequenced in a study of CD8 T cells in Susac syndrome. The RNA input was roughly 0.5 to 1 ug, and it was reverse transcribed with random hexamers. TCRdb passed the immunoSEQ multiplex PCR reads through MiXCR, listing each CDR3 protein once. There are around 300,000 distinct CDR3 sequences in the sample; about 92% occur only once, and about 0.07% lies in the top ten. Sequences were obtained from CD4+ T cells from PBMCs. The source of these receptors is a human donor with multiple sclerosis.

This chain connects TRBV29-1 to TRBJ2-2; the D is unclear. Germline V gives CDR1 SQVTM, CDR2 ANQGSEA. Trimming stripped 3 bases from V and 5 bases from J, with 10 bases between. The CDR3 has 13 amino acids. The CDR3 sequence is CSVDVGPTGELFF. In nucleotides, the CDR3 is TGCAGCGTTGACGTAGGACCGACCGGGGAGCTGTTTTTT.

V and J are TRBV5-1 and TRBJ1-2; 9 bases map to TRBD1. Trimming took 5 bases from V and 6 from J; bases not matched to a gene: 8. This CDR3 contains 14 residues. The germline CDR1 and CDR2 sequences are SGHRS and YFSETQ. The DNA for the CDR3 is TGCGCCAGCAGTCTGACAGGGGGAGGCCATGGCTACACCTTC. It is translated as CASSLTGGGHGYTF.

The rearrangement joins TRBV19 to TRBJ2-5; D is ambiguous. The germline V gene has CDR1 LNHDA and CDR2 SQIVND (reference sequence). CDR3 length equals 15 residues. Trimming pared 3 bases from V and 2 bases from J, leaving 13 bases between. The CDR3 protein is CASSMVGTLQETQYF. Written as DNA, the CDR3 is TGTGCCAGTAGTATGGTTGGCACCCTGCAAGAGACCCAGTACTTC.

The V call is TRBV30, the J call TRBJ2-7; perhaps D is TRBD1 or TRBD2 (7 bases each). The CDR3 has 13 residues. Germline V gene sequence: CDR1 GTSNPN, CDR2 SVGIG (reference sequence). Trimming shortened V by 8 bases and J by 2 bases, and 16 bases separated the two germline ends. DNA for the CDR3: TGTGCCGGCCACAGGGGAGGGACCTACGAGCAGTACTTC. It is translated as CAGHRGGTYEQYF.

The rearrangement links TRBV4-3 to TRBJ2-7, with a weak D call TRBD2 (6 bases). Germline V gene data show CDR1 as LGHNA and CDR2 as YSLEER. There are 15 residues in the CDR3. Trimming took off 4 bases at V and 4 bases at J, with 17 bases between the two ends. The CDR3 DNA reads as TGCGCCAGCAGCCGTGGAAGCGGGCTGGGGTACGAGCAGTACTTC. It specifies CASSRGSGLGYEQYF.

The chain combines TRBV9 with TRBJ1-1, with D maybe TRBD1 (5 bases). Germline V lookup: CDR1 SGDLS, CDR2 YYNGEE. V lost 3 bases, J lost 3 bases, and 18 bases lay in between. This CDR3 region has 16 residues. CDR3: CASSDPRDGMDTEAFF. The DNA for the CDR3 is TGTGCCAGCAGCGACCCCCGGGACGGAATGGACACTGAAGCTTTCTTT.

V is TRBV5-1 and J is TRBJ1-2; 9 nucleotides line up with TRBD1. The CDR3 is made up of 15 amino acids. In germline, CDR1 is SGHRS, CDR2 YFSETQ. With V trimmed by 0 bases and J by 5 bases, 5 bases remained unmatched. The CDR3 loop reads CASSLVTGTGYGYTF. CDR3 DNA sequence: TGCGCCAGCAGCTTGGTTACCGGGACAGGGTATGGCTACACCTTC.

The V gene is TRBV7-9, the J gene TRBJ2-7, with D perhaps TRBD2 (5 bases). Germline V gene data show CDR1 as SEHNR and CDR2 as FQNEAQ (reference sequence). There are 15 residues in the CDR3. With 5 bases removed from V and 9 bases from J, the gap between germline ends came to 23 bases. DNA for the CDR3: TGTGCCAGCAGCCCCCAAGAAACTAGAAACTCGGTGCAGTACTTC. Translated: CASSPQETRNSVQYF.

The DNA of the CDR3 is TGTGCCAGCAGCCCGACTAGCGGGAGTTACACCTACGAGCAGTACTTC. Amino acid sequence: CASSPTSGSYTYEQYF. The V call is TRBV7-2, the J call TRBJ2-7; 12 bases are shared with TRBD2. V lost 5 bases, J lost 2 bases, and 7 bases stayed unmatched. Germline lookup yields CDR1 SGHTA and CDR2 FQGNSA. This CDR3 is 16 amino acids long.

The chain joins TRBV14 to TRBJ2-3; D call uncertain. V dropped 4 bases and J dropped 2 bases, with 13 bases sitting between them. This CDR3 has 15 amino acids. The germline V gene has CDR1 SGHDN and CDR2 FVKESK. CDR3 in amino acids: CASSPSSRYTDTQYF. The DNA of the CDR3 is TGTGCCAGCAGCCCCAGCAGCCGCTACACAGATACGCAGTATTTT.

The rearrangement joins TRBV30 to TRBJ1-1; D call uncertain. CDR3 length equals 13 residues. Trimming cost V 2 bases and J 0 bases, with 7 bases left between them. The germline V gene has CDR1 GTSNPN and CDR2 SVGIG (reference sequence). The CDR3 bases are TGTGCCTGGAGTTTTCAGCTGAACACTGAAGCTTTCTTT. It is translated as CAWSFQLNTEAFF.

The rearrangement joins TRBV4-2 to TRBJ1-5, with D perhaps matching TRBD1 (5 bases). Germline V gene lookup returns CDR1 LGHNA and CDR2 YNFKEQ. The CDR3 runs to 16 residues. V lost 5 bases and J 0 bases, leaving 14 bases between the germline ends. In DNA form, the CDR3 reads TGTGCCAGCAGCAAGGGGCCAGAATATAGCAATCAGCCCCAGCATTTT. It translates to CASSKGPEYSNQPQHF.

Here the CDR3 DNA reads TGCGCCAGCAGCCAAGATTCCGGGCAGAGCACAGATACGCAGTATTTT. Its translation: CASSQDSGQSTDTQYF. The chain employs TRBV4-3 and TRBJ2-3; D call uncertain. V was pared by 0 bases and J by 0 bases, with 10 bases between. Germline CDR1 reads LGHNA; CDR2 reads YSLEER. The CDR3 has 16 residues.

The chain combines TRBV5-1 with TRBJ1-3; D not resolved. In germline, CDR1 is SGHRS, CDR2 YFSETQ. V was shortened by 5 bases and J by 1 base, with 10 bases between the two germline ends. This CDR3 region has 14 residues. CDR3 coding DNA: TGCGCCAGCAGTTTGTCTGATTCTGGAAACACCATATATTTT. Translating it yields CASSLSDSGNTIYF.

The chain carries TRBV2 and TRBJ1-1; the D is unclear. CDR1 and CDR2 (germline): SNHLY, FYNNEI. This CDR3 is 14 amino acids long. Trimming removed 4 bases at V and 0 bases at J, with 9 bases between. In nucleotides, the CDR3 is TGTGCCAGCAGTGGTCGACCTATGAACACTGAAGCTTTCTTT. Its translation is CASSGRPMNTEAFF.

The rearrangement uses TRBV19 and TRBJ1-2, with D tentatively TRBD1 (5 bases). This CDR3 is built from 13 residues. V was cut by 4 bases and J by 4 bases, with 10 bases left in between. In germline, CDR1 is LNHDA, CDR2 SQIVND (reference sequence). This CDR3 is CASSNRDSYGYTF. CDR3 nucleotide sequence: TGTGCCAGTAGTAACCGGGACTCCTATGGCTACACCTTC.

The chain has TRBV4-2 and TRBJ1-4; D is ambiguous. The CDR3 covers 15 residues. Trimming removed 0 bases at V and 4 bases at J, with 9 bases between. Germline V gives CDR1 LGHNA, CDR2 YNFKEQ. The CDR3 DNA sequence: TGTGCCAGCAGCCAAGATGTGGGAGGTAATGAAAAACTGTTTTTT. Translation gives CASSQDVGGNEKLFF.

The genes are TRBV2 and TRBJ2-4; D is undetermined. CDR3 length equals 14 residues. The V gene lost 6 bases and the J gene lost 0 bases, with 9 bases spanning the gap. Looked up from germline, CDR1 is SNHLY and CDR2 is FYNNEI. The CDR3 DNA follows: TGTGCCAGCAGGGACGGAAGAGCCAAAAACATTCAGTACTTC. It encodes CASRDGRAKNIQYF. Based on the CDR3 plus reference TRBV2 and TRBJ2-4, the full variable domain is EPEVTQTPSHQVTQMGQEVILRCVPISNHLYFYWYRQILGQKVEFLVSFYNNEISEKSEIFDDQFSVERPDGSNFTLKIRSTKLEDSAMYFCASRDGRAKNIQYFGAGTRLSVL.

The chain employs TRBV27 and TRBJ1-2; D is possibly TRBD1 (5 bases). This CDR3 has 13 amino acids. V was trimmed by 4 bases and J by 8 bases, leaving 14 bases between them. Looked up from germline, CDR1 is MNHEY and CDR2 is SMNVEV (reference sequence). The CDR3 nucleotides are TGTGCCAGCAGTTCCCTCGTGGGGGACGGCTACACCTTC. It is translated as CASSSLVGDGYTF.

This clonotype showed up just once. V gene TRBV19 combines with J gene TRBJ1-2, with 8 bases aligning to TRBD1. Germline V gives CDR1 LNHDA, CDR2 SQIVND (reference sequence). V shed 7 bases and J 2 bases; nucleotides not matched to a gene: 12. CDR3 length equals 16 residues. In DNA form, the CDR3 reads TGTGCCAGTAATCTTAGGACAGGGAGGTCGAACTATGGCTACACCTTC. Amino acids: CASNLRTGRSNYGYTF. Full variable domain (missing parts from reference TRBV19 and TRBJ1-2): DGGITQSPKYLFRKEGQNVTLSCEQNLNHDAMYWYRQDPGQGLRLIYYSQIVNDFQKGDIAEGYSVSREKKESFPLTVTSAQKNPTAFYLCASNLRTGRSNYGYTFGSGTRLTVV.

This chain joins TRBV5-6 and TRBJ2-3, with D hard to call. The CDR3 length is 15 residues. The germline gives CDR1 SGHDT, CDR2 YYEEEE. V was shortened by 4 bases and J by 0 bases, with 12 bases between the two germline ends. CDR3 DNA sequence: TGTGCCAGCAGCCTCGGGTCCCCTAGCACAGATACGCAGTATTTT. It encodes CASSLGSPSTDTQYF.

This clonotype was seen only once. This sequence joins TRBV24-1 and TRBJ2-3, with D perhaps matching TRBD1 or TRBD2 (7 bases each). The CDR3 is 15 residues long. Trimming cost V 0 bases and J 4 bases, with 10 bases left between them. Germline V lookup: CDR1 KGHDR, CDR2 SFDVKD. The CDR3, as DNA: TGTGCCACCAGTGATTTGCAGGGGGGGCCAGATACGCAGTATTTT. Protein: CATSDLQGGPDTQYF.

This chain uses TRBV6-5 with TRBJ1-3; 8 bases match TRBD1. V dropped 6 bases and J dropped 3; count of bases not matched to a gene: 7. This CDR3 contains 15 residues. Germline assignment: CDR1 MNHEY and CDR2 SVGAGI. The CDR3 nucleotides read TGTGCCAGCAGCCCGGACAGGGATTTTGGAAACACCATATATTTT. Protein product: CASSPDRDFGNTIYF.